Listed below are T cell receptor beta chains from one sample, sequenced in a study of OX40 agonist ivuxolimab in advanced cancers. Clones were sequenced by immunoSEQ multiplex PCR, and TCRdb holds only the in-frame ones, with some missing. The sample has 70,000 or so clones, about 86% seen once. The sample here was CD4+ or CD8+ T cells sorted from blood, taken in a trial of the OX40 agonist ivuxolimab. Source of these receptors: an adult with an advanced solid tumor such as melanoma, head and neck, liver or kidney cancer. CDR3s include the opening cysteine and the closing phenylalanine or tryptophan. Fields, in order: clone size, CDR3 length, D gene, V gene, J gene, CDR3 protein, CDR3 DNA. A D gene is named only where the DNA matches it firmly. The size of a clone is reported for some rows only, either as once, few or many, or as a class for expanded clones.

size: .; length: 18; D: TRBD2; V: TRBV4-3; J: TRBJ2-7; CDR3: CASSQDRFVGGVPYEQYF; DNA: TGCGCCAGCAGCCAAGATCGGTTCGTCGGGGGGGTTCCCTACGAGCAGTACTTC
size: once; length: 16; D: .; V: TRBV6-1; J: TRBJ2-5; CDR3: CASSERFSNGGETQYF; DNA: TGTGCCAGCAGTGAAAGATTTAGTAATGGCGGAGAGACCCAGTACTTC
size: .; length: 15; D: TRBD1; V: TRBV10-1; J: TRBJ2-1; CDR3: CASSPGTGGKNEQFF; DNA: TGCGCCAGCAGTCCCGGGACAGGGGGCAAAAATGAGCAGTTCTTC
size: .; length: 20; D: TRBD1; V: TRBV5-5; J: TRBJ2-5; CDR3: CASSLLNVAGQGASWETQYF; DNA: TGTGCCAGCAGCTTGTTAAATGTTGCTGGACAGGGGGCTTCGTGGGAGACCCAGTACTTC
size: .; length: 17; D: .; V: TRBV12-2; J: TRBJ1-4; CDR3: CASRLSPSGPHNEKLFF; DNA: TGTGCAAGTCGCCTTTCTCCGTCGGGACCGCATAATGAAAAACTGTTTTTT
size: .; length: 14; D: TRBD1; V: TRBV27; J: TRBJ1-4; CDR3: CASSSGGLREKLFF; DNA: TGTGCCAGCAGTTCAGGGGGCCTAAGGGAAAAACTGTTTTTT
size: .; length: 15; D: TRBD2; V: TRBV9; J: TRBJ2-3; CDR3: CASSVVTSGEDTQYF; DNA: TGTGCCAGCAGCGTAGTAACTAGCGGGGAGGATACGCAGTATTTT
size: .; length: 12; D: .; V: TRBV28; J: TRBJ2-7; CDR3: CASSLLGYEQYF; DNA: TGTGCCAGCAGTTTATTGGGATACGAGCAGTACTTC
size: .; length: 16; D: TRBD2; V: TRBV13; J: TRBJ2-3; CDR3: CASSLRTSGRADTQYF; DNA: TGTGCCAGCAGCTTAAGGACTAGCGGGAGGGCAGATACGCAGTATTTT
size: .; length: 14; D: TRBD2; V: TRBV6-4; J: TRBJ2-1; CDR3: CASSREGAYNEQFF; DNA: TGTGCCAGCAGCCGGGAGGGGGCCTACAATGAGCAGTTCTTC